The 32 T cell receptor beta chains reported below all come from one sample, sequenced in a study of blood T cell repertoires in COVID-19. Data came from immunoSEQ multiplex PCR; TCRdb stores just in-frame clones and leaves some out. The table shows hundreds of thousands of clones, with around 87% occurring only once. The specimen was peripheral blood. The source of these receptors is a woman in her sixties with COVID-19, enrolled during active disease.

The count of this clone is one. The chain combines TRBV19 with TRBJ1-5, with D possibly matching TRBD1 (6 bases). Germline V gives CDR1 LNHDA, CDR2 SQIVND (reference sequence). The CDR3 totals 14 residues. The ends were cut back, 7 bases at V and 4 bases at J, with 14 bases in the middle. In DNA form, the CDR3 reads TGTGCCAGTAAGAAACAGGGAGCGAATCAGCCCCAGCATTTT. Its protein is CASKKQGANQPQHF. Full variable domain (remainder filled in from reference TRBV19 and TRBJ1-5): DGGITQSPKYLFRKEGQNVTLSCEQNLNHDAMYWYRQDPGQGLRLIYYSQIVNDFQKGDIAEGYSVSREKKESFPLTVTSAQKNPTAFYLCASKKQGANQPQHFGDGTRLSIL.

The CDR3 here is CASSLDLYGGPQPQHF. CDR3 nucleotide sequence: TGTGCCAGCAGCTTAGATCTCTATGGGGGCCCTCAGCCCCAGCATTTT. The chain couples TRBV7-2 to TRBJ1-5, with D possibly being TRBD1 (6 bases). Per the germline V gene, CDR1 is SGHTA and CDR2 is FQGNSA. V was trimmed by 1 base and J by 6 bases, leaving 16 bases between them. This CDR3 contains 16 residues.

The chain employs TRBV18 and TRBJ2-5, with TRBD1 matching 8 bases. The CDR3 runs to 14 residues. V was clipped by 6 bases and J by 2 bases; unmatched bases: 5. Germline V gene lookup returns CDR1 KGHSH and CDR2 LQKENI. The CDR3 spells CASSLGTGQETQYF. As DNA, the CDR3 is TGTGCCAGCTCCCTCGGGACAGGACAAGAGACCCAGTACTTC. Looking up the rest from reference TRBV18 and TRBJ2-5 gives the full variable domain: NAGVMQNPRHLVRRRGQEARLRCSPMKGHSHVYWYRQLPEEGLKFMVYLQKENIIDESGMPKERFSAEFPKEGPSILRIQQVVRGDSAAYFCASSLGTGQETQYFGPGTRLLVL.

V and J are TRBV10-1 and TRBJ2-7, with 9 bases aligning to TRBD1. The CDR3 covers 15 residues. Germline V lookup: CDR1 WNHNN, CDR2 SYGVQD (reference sequence). V was clipped by 3 bases and J by 2 bases; unmatched bases: 5. This CDR3 reads CASSEQGAVAYEQYF. In nucleotides, the CDR3 is TGCGCCAGCAGTGAACAGGGGGCAGTGGCCTACGAGCAGTACTTC.

This chain joins TRBV11-2 and TRBJ2-5; TRBD1 matches at 8 bases. The CDR3 is 17 residues long. Germline V lookup: CDR1 SGHAT, CDR2 FQNNGV. V was clipped by 0 bases and J by 1 base; unmatched bases: 7. Written as DNA, the CDR3 is TGTGCCAGCAGCTTAGACCCGGGACAGGACCCCCAAGAGACCCAGTACTTC. It translates to CASSLDPGQDPQETQYF.

The chain is built from TRBV3-1 (or the pseudogene TRBV3-2) and TRBJ1-4, with D tentatively TRBD1 (6 bases). Trimming shortened V by 4 bases and J by 12 bases, and 18 bases separated the two germline ends. Per the germline V gene, CDR1 is LGHDT and CDR2 is YNNKEL (reference sequence). CDR3 size: 14 residues. The CDR3 loop is CASSREREGGELFF. The DNA for the CDR3 is TGTGCCAGCAGCCGAGAGCGGGAGGGGGGCGAACTGTTTTTT.

The rearrangement uses TRBV29-1 and TRBJ1-3, with TRBD1 matching over 8 bases. The CDR3 covers 15 residues. J gave up 0 bases and V 5 bases, and 6 bases lay outside the gene matches. Germline V gene lookup returns CDR1 SQVTM and CDR2 ANQGSEA. The CDR3 bases are TGCAGCGTTTTGGGGACAGGCAACTCTGGAAACACCATATATTTT. It encodes CSVLGTGNSGNTIYF.

The chain joins TRBV19 to TRBJ1-1; perhaps TRBD1 as D (5 bases). CDR1 is LNHDA, CDR2 SQIVND, per germline (reference sequence). V was trimmed by 2 bases and J by 4 bases, leaving 17 bases between them. The CDR3 has 16 residues. CDR3 sequence: CASSIRGGASATEAFF. The CDR3 region has the DNA TGTGCCAGTAGTATACGGGGAGGGGCGTCAGCCACTGAAGCTTTCTTT. The complete variable domain, with remaining parts taken from reference TRBV19 and TRBJ1-1, reads DGGITQSPKYLFRKEGQNVTLSCEQNLNHDAMYWYRQDPGQGLRLIYYSQIVNDFQKGDIAEGYSVSREKKESFPLTVTSAQKNPTAFYLCASSIRGGASATEAFFGQGTRLTVV.

This chain joins TRBV13 and TRBJ1-3, with D unclear. This CDR3 is built from 15 residues. Between the trimmed V and J ends, which lost 5 bases and 0 bases, there was a span of 11 bases. Germline V gene lookup returns CDR1 PRHDT and CDR2 FYEKMQ (reference sequence). The CDR3 DNA reads TGTGCCAGCAGCCTGACCGAGGACTCTGGAAACACCATATATTTT. It is translated as CASSLTEDSGNTIYF. The full variable domain, with the rest looked up from reference TRBV13 and TRBJ1-3, is AAGVIQSPRHLIKEKRETATLKCYPIPRHDTVYWYQQGPGQDPQFLISFYEKMQSDKGSIPDRFSAQQFSDYHSELNMSSLELGDSALYFCASSLTEDSGNTIYFGEGSWLTVV.

This clone was seen once. The genes are TRBV9 and TRBJ2-3; 11 nucleotides align to TRBD2. V shed 3 bases and J 6 bases; nucleotides not matched to a gene: 6. This CDR3 is built from 15 residues. Germline CDR1 is SGDLS and CDR2 is YYNGEE. The CDR3 sequence is CASSASGGPMDTQYF. The CDR3 DNA reads TGTGCCAGCAGCGCTAGCGGGGGGCCCATGGATACGCAGTATTTT.

The rearrangement links TRBV7-9 to TRBJ2-6; 7 bases are shared with TRBD1. CDR1 is SEHNR, CDR2 FQNEAQ, per germline (reference sequence). Losses at the gene ends were 3 bases for V and 1 base for J; bases not matched to a gene: 0. CDR3 length equals 15 residues. The CDR3 region has the DNA TGTGCCAGCAGCTTGGGACAGTCTGGGGCCAACGTCCTGACTTTC. Translated, it gives CASSLGQSGANVLTF.

In this sample, this clone turned up a few times. The chain recombines TRBV15 with TRBJ2-7, with 7 bases lining up with TRBD2. The V segment lost 0 bases and the J segment 2 bases; nucleotides outside the gene matches: 7. CDR3 length: 16 residues. CDR1 is LNHNV and CDR2 is YYDKDF in the germline V gene (reference sequence). This chain's CDR3 is CATSRDLVSGAYEQYF. The CDR3 DNA is TGTGCCACCAGCAGAGATTTAGTAAGCGGGGCCTACGAGCAGTACTTC.

The chain has TRBV6-5 and TRBJ1-2; 11 bases match TRBD1. The length of the CDR3 is 15 residues. Germline loops: CDR1 MNHEY, CDR2 SVGAGI. Losses at the gene ends were 2 bases for V and 4 bases for J; bases not matched to a gene: 3. The CDR3 is CASSYAGTGGYGYTF. The CDR3, as DNA: TGTGCCAGCAGTTACGCCGGGACAGGGGGCTATGGCTACACCTTC.

This clone was recorded once. The rearrangement joins TRBV3-1 (or the pseudogene TRBV3-2) to TRBJ1-1; 10 bases are a match to TRBD1. This CDR3 has 15 amino acids. After removal of 5 bases from V and 2 bases from J, the junction contained 5 bases not matched to a gene. CDR1 LGHDT and CDR2 YNNKEL come from the germline V gene (reference sequence). CDR3 nucleotide sequence: TGTGCCAGCAGCGCTAGGGACAGGGGCAACACTGAAGCTTTCTTT. As protein: CASSARDRGNTEAFF.

This chain links TRBV29-1 with TRBJ1-1, with TRBD1 matching 7 bases. Trimming removed 3 bases from V and 6 bases from J; junction bases left unmatched: 7. Germline assignment: CDR1 SQVTM and CDR2 ANQGSEA. This CDR3 has 13 residues. CDR3 DNA: TGCAGCGTTGACCGCAGGGGGGTGGCTGAAGCTTTCTTT. Residues: CSVDRRGVAEAFF. The full variable domain, in which reference TRBV29-1 and TRBJ1-1 provide the parts outside the CDR3, is SAVISQKPSRDICQRGTSLTIQCQVDSQVTMMFWYRQQPGQSLTLIATANQGSEATYESGFVIDKFPISRPNLTFSTLTVSNMSPEDSSIYLCSVDRRGVAEAFFGQGTRLTVV.

CDR3 sequence (DNA): TGTGCCAGCAGCCCGGGACAGGGACATTCCTACGAGCAGTACTTC. This sequence encodes CASSPGQGHSYEQYF. The chain employs TRBV7-2 and TRBJ2-7; the match to TRBD1 covers 9 bases. CDR3 length: 15 residues. The J segment lost 1 base and the V segment lost 5 bases, leaving 6 bases of the junction unmatched. The germline gives CDR1 SGHTA, CDR2 FQGNSA.

Here the CDR3 DNA reads TGTGCCAGCAGTTTGGGTAGCGGGGAAGAGACCCAGTACTTC. It codes for CASSLGSGEETQYF. V is TRBV6-5 and J is TRBJ2-5, with TRBD2 identical over 8 bases. The CDR3 spans 14 residues. Germline V gene data show CDR1 as MNHEY and CDR2 as SVGAGI. J was trimmed by 3 bases and V by 4 bases; bases with no gene match: 4.

The chain links TRBV6-5 to TRBJ1-6; D might be TRBD1 (5 bases). This CDR3 spans 14 amino acids. V was cut by 4 bases and J by 6 bases, with 10 bases left in between. Germline V gene lookup returns CDR1 MNHEY and CDR2 SVGAGI. CDR3: CASSSGRSNSPLHF. The DNA for the CDR3 is TGTGCCAGCAGTTCAGGGCGTAGTAATTCACCCCTCCACTTT.

The chain employs TRBV9 and TRBJ1-2, with D possibly being TRBD1 (5 bases). This CDR3 is 15 amino acids long. The germline V gene encodes CDR1 SGDLS and CDR2 YYNGEE. The V end lost 0 bases, the J end lost 8 bases, and 17 bases lay between the germline ends. CDR3 region: CASSVARGGSGGYTF. The DNA of the CDR3 is TGTGCCAGCAGCGTAGCACGGGGGGGTTCGGGAGGCTACACCTTC.

In this sample, this clone turned up many times. The chain joins TRBV19 to TRBJ2-1; no clear D. CDR3 length: 12 residues. Trimming removed 4 bases at V and 7 bases at J, with 8 bases between. The germline V gene encodes CDR1 LNHDA and CDR2 SQIVND (reference sequence). The CDR3 protein is CASSTKRNEQFF. CDR3 bases: TGTGCCAGTAGTACGAAGAGGAATGAGCAGTTCTTC.

The rearrangement links TRBV19 to TRBJ1-3; D perhaps matches TRBD1 (5 bases). Germline V gene sequence: CDR1 LNHDA, CDR2 SQIVND (reference sequence). V lost 8 bases and J lost 8, with 19 bases in between. This CDR3 spans 14 amino acids. The CDR3 sequence is CASFSTREVDTIYF. CDR3 sequence (DNA): TGTGCCAGTTTCTCCACCAGGGAGGTAGACACCATATATTTT.

In DNA form, the CDR3 reads TGTGCCAGCAGTGAAAGGGGGACAGGGAGGGATGGCTACACCTTC. Encoded protein: CASSERGTGRDGYTF. The chain recombines TRBV25-1 with TRBJ1-2, with 9 bases aligning to TRBD1. The length of the CDR3 is 15 residues. Looked up from germline, CDR1 is MGHDK and CDR2 is SYGVNS. V was pared by 2 bases and J by 6 bases, with 7 bases of the junction left unmatched.

CDR3 DNA sequence: TGTGCCAGCAGCCGCCGGGGGGTACGACAGGCACAAGAGCAGTACTTC. Its translation: CASSRRGVRQAQEQYF. The chain couples TRBV4-2 to TRBJ2-7; tentatively, D is TRBD2 (7 bases). The germline V gene has CDR1 LGHNA and CDR2 YNFKEQ. V gave up 4 bases and J gave up 7 bases, with 23 bases separating them. The CDR3 totals 16 residues.

This chain joins TRBV11-2 and TRBJ1-3, with D possibly TRBD1 on 5 matching bases. Germline V lookup: CDR1 SGHAT, CDR2 FQNNGV. The CDR3 is made up of 16 amino acids. V was clipped by 1 base and J by 2 bases, with 12 bases between them. CDR3 nucleotide sequence: TGTGCCAGCAGCTTAGGAGCGGGGGGTACTGGAAACACCATATATTTT. Translated, it gives CASSLGAGGTGNTIYF.

The chain links TRBV2 to TRBJ1-2; 9 bases agree with TRBD1. The CDR3 consists of 13 residues. CDR1 and CDR2 (germline): SNHLY, FYNNEI. The V segment lost 9 bases and the J segment 3 bases; nucleotides outside the gene matches: 5. CDR3 region: CASEGTGHYGYTF. The CDR3 nucleotides are TGTGCCAGTGAGGGGACAGGGCACTATGGCTACACCTTC.

The chain carries TRBV5-1 and TRBJ2-3; TRBD2 matches 7 bases. The CDR3 length is 16 residues. The V gene's germline CDR1 is SGHRS and CDR2 YFSETQ. V trimming: 0 bases; J trimming: 3 bases; junction bases outside the gene matches: 7. The CDR3 DNA follows: TGCGCCAGCAGCTTGGCCACTAGCGCCGGGACAGATACGCAGTATTTT. This translates into CASSLATSAGTDTQYF.

The J gene is TRBJ2-5, the V gene TRBV4-2, with D possibly TRBD1 on 6 matching bases. Germline loops: CDR1 LGHNA, CDR2 YNFKEQ. V lost 1 base and J 1 base, leaving 7 bases between the germline ends. The CDR3 length is 14 residues. This chain's CDR3 is CASSQGTAQETQYF. The CDR3 DNA reads as TGTGCCAGCAGCCAAGGGACAGCCCAAGAGACCCAGTACTTC.

This chain connects TRBV2 to TRBJ1-2; 9 nucleotides line up with TRBD1. With V trimmed by 4 bases and J by 3 bases, 3 bases remained unmatched. This CDR3 has 14 residues. Germline V gives CDR1 SNHLY, CDR2 FYNNEI. The CDR3 bases are TGTGCCAGCAGTGGGGACAGGGCTTACTATGGCTACACCTTC. Amino acid sequence: CASSGDRAYYGYTF.

The chain couples TRBV18 to TRBJ1-4; no clear D. Looked up from germline, CDR1 is KGHSH and CDR2 is LQKENI. V lost 5 bases and J 6 bases, leaving 10 bases between the germline ends. The CDR3 runs 13 residues. CDR3 DNA: TGTGCCAGCTCAGCCGGGGTCTATGAAAAACTGTTTTTT. It translates to CASSAGVYEKLFF.

This chain links TRBV5-1 with TRBJ2-2; 8 bases align to TRBD2. CDR1 is SGHRS and CDR2 is YFSETQ in the germline V gene. The CDR3 is 16 amino acids. V lost 4 bases and J lost 0; bases outside the gene matches: 5. The CDR3 coding sequence is TGCGCCAGCAGCCCTTTAGCGGGGCCGAACACCGGGGAGCTGTTTTTT. Its translation is CASSPLAGPNTGELFF.

The V call is TRBV4-1, the J call TRBJ1-6, with D uncertain. Trimming pared 0 bases from V and 0 bases from J, leaving 3 bases between. The CDR3 runs to 15 residues. CDR1 and CDR2 (germline): MGHRA, YSYEKL. The CDR3 bases are TGCGCCAGCAGCCAAGAGAGCTCCTATAATTCACCCCTCCACTTT. It codes for CASSQESSYNSPLHF.

The V gene is TRBV18, the J gene TRBJ2-1; D might be TRBD2 (6 bases). This CDR3 region has 15 residues. Trimming left V 3 bases short and J 3 bases short, with 12 bases between. Germline loops: CDR1 KGHSH, CDR2 LQKENI. The CDR3 region is CASSPRTTFYNEQFF. The CDR3 DNA is TGTGCCAGCTCACCTCGGACTACTTTCTACAATGAGCAGTTCTTC. Combining the CDR3 with reference TRBV18 and TRBJ2-1 gives the whole variable domain NAGVMQNPRHLVRRRGQEARLRCSPMKGHSHVYWYRQLPEEGLKFMVYLQKENIIDESGMPKERFSAEFPKEGPSILRIQQVVRGDSAAYFCASSPRTTFYNEQFFGPGTRLTVL.